The sequence of this TCR beta chain was determined in a study of cytomegalovirus exposure and HLA in healthy donors. Background on the study: The Caucasian-associated ancestry cluster contained 81% of the 398 genotyped donors.

Study-level results: Cytomegalovirus association was listed for approximately 150 TCR beta chains. Available immune exposure information was restricted to CMV serostatus only.

CDR1 SGHTA and CDR2 FQGNSA come from the germline V gene. The CDR3 consists of 17 residues. In the PCR, 60 Vbeta and 13 Jbeta primers were used. The protocol was immunoSEQ multiplex PCR, while the TCRdb copy is restricted to in-frame clones and leaves out a portion. The sample includes over 100,000 clones, 10% seen only once; the top ten take under 6.5%. Details on this clone: Its antigen is as yet unknown.

Material: PBMCs. This receptor was obtained from a man aged 40-55 years in good health and CMV-seropositive. The chain is built from TRBV7-2 and TRBJ2-7, with 8 bases lining up with TRBD2. The J call is uncertain, as TRBJ2-1 better fits the DNA end. The CDR3 DNA follows: TGTGCCAGCAGCTTAGGCCCGGGGACTAGGGGGAACTACGAGCAGTTCTTC. Amino acids: CASSLGPGTRGNYEQFF.